The entry below describes one TCR beta chain. What it binds is unknown. Germline values: CDR1 SNHLY, CDR2 FYNNEI. The CDR3 contains 19 residues. Losses at the gene ends were 3 bases for V and 0 bases for J; bases not matched to a gene: 15. RNA extraction and reverse transcription yielded cDNA as sequencing template. The protocol was immunoSEQ multiplex PCR, while the TCRdb copy is restricted to in-frame clones and leaves out a portion. The sample shows 150,000 to 190,000 clones, about 53% of them seen only once. This sample is drawn from a study of CD8+ T cells in alopecia areata. On the study more broadly: Twice daily, treated patients received 5 to 10 mg of oral tofacitinib. Tofacitinib dosing lasted 6 to 18 months, which was then followed by 6 months off drug.

General study results and limits: Resident alphabeta T cells of normal skin are also sequenced in scalp samples.

This specimen consisted of CD8+ T cells sorted from blood, obtained at week 0. The chain recombines TRBV2 with TRBJ2-3; the match to TRBD2 covers 7 bases. The receptor was derived from a human donor with alopecia areata. DNA for the CDR3: TGTGCCAGCAGTGACGGGGGGACGCCCACCGTCCCCAGCACAGATACGCAGTATTTT. It is translated as CASSDGGTPTVPSTDTQYF.